These 24 T cell receptor beta chains were sequenced from one sample in a study of control samples from healthy donors and cancer patients. Generated by immunoSEQ multiplex PCR, the TCRdb table keeps only in-frame clones and is missing some. The repertoire includes about 130,000 clones, 75% to 95% of them detected once, and 2.5% to 3% sits in the top ten. Sequenced input: blood. These receptors all stem from a man aged 35-49 years in good health.

The J gene is TRBJ1-5, the V gene TRBV24-1; D not resolved. Germline CDR1 reads KGHDR; CDR2 reads SFDVKD. Trimming stripped 2 bases from V and 0 bases from J, with 4 bases between. This CDR3 has 14 residues. The CDR3 is CATSDYASNQPQHF. CDR3 bases: TGTGCCACCAGTGATTACGCTAGCAATCAGCCCCAGCATTTT.

The chain is built from TRBV15 and TRBJ1-4, with 7 bases identical to TRBD1. Germline V gene data show CDR1 as LNHNV and CDR2 as YYDKDF (reference sequence). Germline trimming cut 1 base from V and 5 bases from J; bases unmatched to any gene: 4. This CDR3 is 15 amino acids long. This CDR3 reads CATSRVTGRNEKLFF. CDR3 nucleotides: TGTGCCACCAGCAGAGTGACAGGGAGAAATGAAAAACTGTTTTTT.

V usage is TRBV10-3 and J usage is TRBJ1-4; D uncertain. The germline CDR1 and CDR2 sequences are ENHRY and SYGVKD. There are 13 residues in the CDR3. The V end lost 6 bases, the J end lost 8 bases, and 13 bases lay between the germline ends. The CDR3 DNA reads as TGTGCCATCAGAGAATTAATGGGGGAAAAACTGTTTTTT. Its protein product is CAIRELMGEKLFF.

This chain uses TRBV6-6 with TRBJ2-3, with 7 bases fitting TRBD1. The CDR3 is made up of 14 amino acids. With V trimmed by 8 bases and J by 2 bases, 7 bases remained unmatched. Germline V lookup: CDR1 MNHNY, CDR2 SVGAGI (reference sequence). CDR3 bases: TGTGCCAGCCTATACAGGGGTTTCACAGATACGCAGTATTTT. Its translation: CASLYRGFTDTQYF.

J is TRBJ2-5 and V is TRBV30; 8 bases fit TRBD2. The V gene end was trimmed by 1 base and the J gene end by 5 bases; junction bases not matched to a gene: 9. The V gene's germline CDR1 is GTSNPN and CDR2 SVGIG (reference sequence). The CDR3 extends over 15 amino acids. The CDR3 DNA reads TGTGCCTGGAGTGCAATACGGGGGGGCCTGGAGACCCAGTACTTC. This gives the protein CAWSAIRGGLETQYF.

This clone was counted a single time. The CDR3 sequence: CASSVASGGAGGTDTQYF. Written as DNA, the CDR3 is TGTGCCAGCAGCGTAGCTAGCGGGGGGGCCGGAGGCACAGATACGCAGTATTTT. The V call is TRBV9, the J call TRBJ2-3, with TRBD2 identical over 12 bases. The CDR3 is 18 residues long. Trimming at V came to 0 bases and at J to 1 base, leaving 6 bases not matched to a gene. In germline, CDR1 is SGDLS, CDR2 YYNGEE.

The chain carries TRBV11-2 and TRBJ2-3; D ambiguous. Germline CDR1 reads SGHAT; CDR2 reads FQNNGV. The CDR3 is made up of 15 amino acids. The germline V and J ends were trimmed by 2 bases and 0 bases, with 9 bases remaining between them. As DNA, the CDR3 is TGTGCCAGCAGCTTAATTGTACGGAGCACAGATACGCAGTATTTT. It specifies CASSLIVRSTDTQYF.

This chain joins TRBV9 and TRBJ2-3, with D perhaps matching TRBD2 (6 bases). The CDR3 runs 16 residues. Trimming shortened V by 0 bases and J by 4 bases, and 15 bases separated the two germline ends. The germline gives CDR1 SGDLS, CDR2 YYNGEE. The CDR3 loop reads CASSVALGGAADTQYF. DNA of the CDR3: TGTGCCAGCAGCGTAGCATTGGGGGGAGCCGCAGATACGCAGTATTTT. The whole variable domain, filled in from reference TRBV9 and TRBJ2-3, reads DSGVTQTPKHLITATGQRVTLRCSPRSGDLSVYWYQQSLDQGLQFLIQYYNGEERAKGNILERFSAQQFPDLHSELNLSSLELGDSALYFCASSVALGGAADTQYFGPGTRLTVL.

This chain joins TRBV2 and TRBJ1-5; D is unresolved. Germline CDR1 and CDR2: SNHLY and FYNNEI. CDR3 length: 13 residues. Trimming took 7 bases from V and 6 from J, leaving 13 bases between them. This CDR3 is CASTPNRGQPQHF. CDR3 bases: TGTGCCAGCACCCCAAATCGGGGTCAGCCCCAGCATTTT.

This chain links TRBV2 with TRBJ2-5; D is perhaps TRBD1 (6 bases). Deletions cut 6 bases from V and 5 bases from J, with 13 bases between. Germline loops: CDR1 SNHLY, CDR2 FYNNEI. The CDR3 runs to 13 residues. The CDR3 spells CASSEPGVETQYF. CDR3 bases: TGTGCCAGCAGCGAACCAGGGGTTGAGACCCAGTACTTC.

This clone was counted only a few times. The chain is built from TRBV7-9 and TRBJ1-1; D remains unclear. The germline CDR1 and CDR2 sequences are SEHNR and FQNEAQ (reference sequence). V lost 6 bases, J lost 2 bases, and 7 bases lay in between. This CDR3 is 12 amino acids long. The CDR3 DNA reads as TGTGCCAGCAGTTTTTCTAACACTGAAGCTTTCTTT. Translated: CASSFSNTEAFF.

This chain uses TRBV7-9 with TRBJ2-7; D gene uncertain. The ends were cut back, 5 bases at V and 2 bases at J, with 13 bases in the middle. Per germline, CDR1 SEHNR and CDR2 FQNEAQ (reference sequence). The CDR3 length is 14 residues. As DNA, the CDR3 is TGTGCCAGCAGCACACTCCAGCCCCCCTACGAGCAGTACTTC. Protein product: CASSTLQPPYEQYF.

The V and J genes are TRBV5-1 and TRBJ2-5; D is possibly TRBD1 (6 bases). The germline V gene has CDR1 SGHRS and CDR2 YFSETQ. This CDR3 has 16 amino acids. With 2 bases removed from V and 0 bases from J, the gap between germline ends came to 14 bases. The CDR3 sequence is CASSFDFTGHQETQYF. CDR3 nucleotide sequence: TGCGCCAGCAGCTTCGACTTTACAGGGCACCAAGAGACCCAGTACTTC. Looking up the rest from reference TRBV5-1 and TRBJ2-5 gives the full variable domain: KAGVTQTPRYLIKTRGQQVTLSCSPISGHRSVSWYQQTPGQGLQFLFEYFSETQRNKGNFPGRFSGRQFSNSRSEMNVSTLELGDSALYLCASSFDFTGHQETQYFGPGTRLLVL.

The chain carries TRBV5-4 and TRBJ2-7, with D perhaps assigned TRBD1 or TRBD2 (5 bases each). From germline, CDR1 is SGHNT and CDR2 YYREEE (reference sequence). The V end was cut by 0 bases, the J end by 7 bases, with 5 bases between. The CDR3 extends over 11 amino acids. CDR3: CASSLGGEQYF. In DNA, the CDR3 is TGTGCCAGCAGCTTGGGGGGGGAGCAGTACTTC.

The chain recombines TRBV6-1 with TRBJ1-6; possibly TRBD1 for D (5 bases). Trimming left V 3 bases short and J 6 bases short, with 24 bases between. This CDR3 contains 19 residues. The germline V gene has CDR1 MNHNS and CDR2 SASEGT. The chain's CDR3 is CASSDRGDRGLQGNSPLHF. The CDR3 DNA reads TGTGCCAGCAGTGACCGGGGGGATCGAGGACTCCAGGGTAATTCACCCCTCCACTTT.

The V and J genes are TRBV7-2 and TRBJ2-1; the D gene is possibly TRBD2 (6 bases). The CDR3 consists of 13 residues. Trimming cost V 7 bases and J 4 bases, with 11 bases left between them. Germline assignment: CDR1 SGHTA and CDR2 FQGNSA. The CDR3 here is CASKERVYNEQFF. CDR3 in DNA: TGTGCCAGCAAGGAGCGGGTTTACAATGAGCAGTTCTTC.

The CDR3 sequence is CASSQDPSRTQYF. The CDR3 nucleotides are TGTGCCAGCAGCCAAGACCCCTCGAGGACGCAGTATTTT. The chain recombines TRBV3-1 (or the pseudogene TRBV3-2) with TRBJ2-3; D is unclear. Germline CDR1 and CDR2: LGHDT and YNNKEL (reference sequence). This CDR3 has 13 amino acids. V was shortened by 0 bases and J by 9 bases, with 10 bases between the two germline ends.

The chain recombines TRBV15 with TRBJ2-2; TRBD2 is a possible D gene (5 bases). This CDR3 region has 13 residues. The V gene's germline CDR1 is LNHNV and CDR2 YYDKDF (reference sequence). Trimming stripped 5 bases from V and 7 bases from J, with 11 bases between. CDR3 in amino acids: CATSVRDFGELFF. In DNA form, the CDR3 reads TGTGCCACCAGCGTCCGGGATTTCGGGGAGCTGTTTTTT.

The rearrangement links TRBV10-3 to TRBJ2-3; weak D call: TRBD1 (5 bases). V lost 2 bases and J 0 bases, leaving 12 bases between the germline ends. Germline V gene lookup returns CDR1 ENHRY and CDR2 SYGVKD. The CDR3 totals 16 residues. The CDR3 reads CAISELRTSSTDTQYF. The CDR3 DNA sequence: TGTGCCATCAGTGAGCTTAGGACATCTAGCACAGATACGCAGTATTTT.

The chain combines TRBV5-4 with TRBJ1-2; D unresolved. CDR1 SGHNT and CDR2 YYREEE come from the germline V gene (reference sequence). V lost 0 bases, J lost 5 bases, and 17 bases lay in between. This CDR3 is 16 amino acids long. The CDR3 region has the DNA TGTGCCAGCAGCTTGGCCGACCCCCTGGGGTTTTATGGCTACACCTTC. This sequence encodes CASSLADPLGFYGYTF.

V usage is TRBV3-1 (or the pseudogene TRBV3-2) and J usage is TRBJ2-7, with TRBD1 as a possible D gene (6 bases). V was shortened by 6 bases and J by 0 bases, with 12 bases between the two germline ends. The CDR3 totals 14 residues. Germline CDR1 LGHDT, CDR2 YNNKEL (reference sequence). The CDR3 loop reads CASSRRGDSYEQYF. DNA for the CDR3: TGTGCCAGCAGTCGCAGGGGCGACTCCTACGAGCAGTACTTC.

This sequence joins TRBV9 and TRBJ1-5; D is undetermined. CDR3 size: 14 residues. Trimming took 0 bases from V and 3 from J, leaving 7 bases between them. Germline-derived CDR1 and CDR2 are SGDLS and YYNGEE. This CDR3 reads CASSVAGSNQPQHF. Written as DNA, the CDR3 is TGTGCCAGCAGCGTAGCAGGTTCCAATCAGCCCCAGCATTTT.

The chain combines TRBV5-4 with TRBJ2-3; D is possibly TRBD2 (5 bases). V lost 4 bases and J lost 4, with 13 bases in between. The germline CDR1 and CDR2 sequences are SGHNT and YYREEE (reference sequence). The CDR3 totals 14 residues. CDR3 amino acids: CASSRDQRADTQYF. The CDR3 nucleotides are TGTGCCAGCAGCCGGGATCAACGGGCAGATACGCAGTATTTT.

The chain joins TRBV14 to TRBJ2-5; D perhaps matches TRBD1 (6 bases). Trimming took off 2 bases at V and 6 bases at J, with 13 bases between the two ends. Germline loops: CDR1 SGHDN, CDR2 FVKESK. The CDR3 runs to 14 residues. Here the CDR3 reads CASSQRAGDKTQYF. The CDR3 DNA reads TGTGCCAGCAGCCAACGGGCAGGGGACAAGACCCAGTACTTC. Variable domain in full (rest from reference TRBV14 and TRBJ2-5): EAGVTQFPSHSVIEKGQTVTLRCDPISGHDNLYWYRRVMGKEIKFLLHFVKESKQDESGMPNNRFLAERTGGTYSTLKVQPAELEDSGVYFCASSQRAGDKTQYFGPGTRLLVL.